This T cell receptor beta chain comes out of a study of T cell responses to AZD1222 COVID-19 vaccine. Method: immunoSEQ multiplex PCR; TCRdb's copy keeps in-frame clones and lacks some. The table records under 90,000 clones, 70% to 90% of them present only once. V was clipped by 2 bases and J by 7 bases; unmatched bases: 4. The germline gives CDR1 MGHRA, CDR2 YSYEKL. The CDR3 consists of 16 residues. This chain links TRBV4-1 with TRBJ2-1, with 14 bases matching TRBD2. The sequence came from an adult who received the AZD1222 COVID-19 vaccine. The material sequenced was peripheral blood, taken 28 days after the second AZD1222 dose. The CDR3 bases are TGCGCCAGCAGCCAACCTTGGACTAGCGGGGGGAATGAGCAGTTCTTC. Protein sequence: CASSQPWTSGGNEQFF.